The 11 T cell receptor beta chains below come from one sample, sequenced in a study of Graves' ophthalmopathy and Graves' hyperthyroidism. RNA transcripts served as template for amplifying TCR beta CDR3 sequences. An initial RT-PCR round employing HTBI primers preceded a second-round multiplex PCR. From the multiplex PCR reads, TCRdb called clonotypes with MiXCR, one entry per CDR3 protein. The sample lists hundreds of thousands of distinct CDR3 sequences; about 47% were seen once. The material sequenced was peripheral blood. The receptor source for this set is an adult man with Graves' ophthalmopathy.

This clonotype has a handful of counts. The chain has TRBV11-2 and TRBJ2-5; no reliable D call. CDR1 is SGHAT and CDR2 is FQNNGV in the germline V gene. The ends were cut back, 2 bases at V and 5 bases at J, with 15 bases in the middle. The CDR3 extends over 15 amino acids. The CDR3 DNA reads as TGTGCCAGCAGCTTACTACAGCCAGTCGGCGAGACCCAGTACTTC. It encodes CASSLLQPVGETQYF.

The chain has TRBV10-3 and TRBJ2-6; D assignment may be TRBD1 or TRBD2 (5 bases each). Germline V gene lookup returns CDR1 ENHRY and CDR2 SYGVKD. There are 20 residues in the CDR3. Trimming left V 7 bases short and J 0 bases short, with 25 bases between. The chain's CDR3 is CAINQKTSGTGGSGANVLTF. CDR3 DNA sequence: TGTGCCATCAACCAAAAGACTTCCGGGACCGGAGGCTCTGGGGCCAACGTCCTGACTTTC.

The rearrangement links TRBV29-1 to TRBJ1-1, with TRBD1 identical over 9 bases. V trimming: 8 bases; J trimming: 8 bases; junction bases outside the gene matches: 6. CDR3 length: 11 amino acids. Germline loops: CDR1 SQVTM, CDR2 ANQGSEA. In DNA, the CDR3 is TGCAGCATAACAGGGGGCACGGAAGCTTTCTTT. Protein product: CSITGGTEAFF.

V and J are TRBV25-1 and TRBJ2-7; D is possibly TRBD1 or TRBD2 (7 bases each). The V and J ends lost 8 bases and 5 bases respectively, with 13 bases between them. The V gene's germline CDR1 is MGHDK and CDR2 SYGVNS. The CDR3 has 12 residues. CDR3 nucleotides: TGTGCCAGCTACAGGGGAGGGCACGAGCAGTACTTC. Translation: CASYRGGHEQYF.

This clonotype occurred a few times. The CDR3 nucleotides are TGTGCCAGCAGCCTACCAAGGGGCAGGGAGGGAGGCGGCTACACCTTC. The encoded protein is CASSLPRGREGGGYTF. The gene calls are TRBV5-6 and TRBJ1-2; D possibly corresponds to TRBD1 (5 bases). The CDR3 is 16 residues long. Trimming removed 4 bases at V and 8 bases at J, with 24 bases between. Germline V CDR1 and CDR2: SGHDT, YYEEEE.

This clonotype has only a few counts. CDR3 sequence: CASTTPGVYGYTF. The CDR3 DNA follows: TGTGCCAGCACCACACCGGGCGTCTATGGCTACACCTTC. V usage is TRBV12-3 or TRBV12-4 and J usage is TRBJ1-2; D call uncertain. V was clipped by 7 bases and J by 4 bases, with 13 bases between them. The length of the CDR3 is 13 residues.

This chain connects TRBV6-5 to TRBJ1-4; a weak D match, TRBD1 (6 bases). The CDR3 is 15 residues long. V was pared by 2 bases and J by 10 bases, with 17 bases between. Germline V gene lookup returns CDR1 MNHEY and CDR2 SVGAGI. This CDR3 reads CASSYSSTGRLKLFF. Written as DNA, the CDR3 is TGTGCCAGCAGTTACAGTAGCACAGGGAGGTTAAAACTGTTTTTT.

Remarks on this clonotype: The CDR3 does not close with the conserved phenylalanine or tryptophan, likely indicating a read error. This sequence joins TRBV7-9 and TRBJ1-1; 8 bases are a match to TRBD1. The CDR3 length is 12 residues. The junction had 0 bases not matched to a gene; V was cut back by 1 base and J by 8 bases. Germline CDR1 is SEHNR and CDR2 is FQNEAQ (reference sequence). CDR3 sequence (DNA): TGTGCCAGCAGCTTAGACAGGGGGGAAGCTTTCCTT. The encoded protein is CASSLDRGEAFL.

The chain has TRBV7-9 and TRBJ2-1; D is unresolved. The V and J ends lost 3 bases and 10 bases respectively, with 10 bases between them. The CDR3 is 12 amino acids. CDR1 is SEHNR and CDR2 is FQNEAQ in the germline V gene (reference sequence). As DNA, the CDR3 is TGTGCCAGCAGCTTTACCCTAATGGAGCAGTTCTTC. Protein: CASSFTLMEQFF.

The CDR3 sequence is CASSGASGGAETQYF. CDR3 sequence (DNA): TGTGCCAGCAGTGGGGCTAGCGGGGGGGCGGAGACCCAGTACTTC. The V gene is TRBV2, the J gene TRBJ2-5, with TRBD2 matching over 12 bases. V gave up 4 bases and J gave up 5 bases; unmatched junction bases: 5. The CDR3 spans 15 residues. Germline loops: CDR1 SNHLY, CDR2 FYNNEI.

The chain is built from TRBV9 and TRBJ1-3; D gene ambiguous. The CDR3 runs 15 residues. Germline assignment: CDR1 SGDLS and CDR2 YYNGEE. V was pared by 0 bases and J by 0 bases, with 7 bases between. CDR3 DNA: TGTGCCAGCAGCGTAGGTGGGAACTCTGGAAACACCATATATTTT. This translates into CASSVGGNSGNTIYF. The full variable domain, its missing parts supplied by reference TRBV9 and TRBJ1-3, is DSGVTQTPKHLITATGQRVTLRCSPRSGDLSVYWYQQSLDQGLQFLIQYYNGEERAKGNILERFSAQQFPDLHSELNLSSLELGDSALYFCASSVGGNSGNTIYFGEGSWLTVV.